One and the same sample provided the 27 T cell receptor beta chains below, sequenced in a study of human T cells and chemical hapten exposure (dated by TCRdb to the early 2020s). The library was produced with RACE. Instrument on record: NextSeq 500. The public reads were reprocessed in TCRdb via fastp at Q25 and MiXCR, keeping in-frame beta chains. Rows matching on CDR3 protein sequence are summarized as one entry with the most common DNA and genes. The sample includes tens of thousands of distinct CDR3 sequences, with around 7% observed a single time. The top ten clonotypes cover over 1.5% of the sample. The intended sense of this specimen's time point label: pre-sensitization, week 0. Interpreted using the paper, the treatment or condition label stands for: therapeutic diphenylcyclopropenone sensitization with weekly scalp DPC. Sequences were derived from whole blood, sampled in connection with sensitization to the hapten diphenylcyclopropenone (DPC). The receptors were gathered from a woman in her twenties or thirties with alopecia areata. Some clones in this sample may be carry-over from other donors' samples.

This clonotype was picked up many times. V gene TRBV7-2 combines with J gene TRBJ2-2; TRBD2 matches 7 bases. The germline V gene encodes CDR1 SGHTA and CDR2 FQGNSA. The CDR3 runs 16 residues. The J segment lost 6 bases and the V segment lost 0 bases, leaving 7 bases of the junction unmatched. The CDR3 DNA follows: TGTGCCAGCAGCTTAGCGTGGTCAGGGAGGGCCGGGGAGCTGTTTTTT. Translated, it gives CASSLAWSGRAGELFF.

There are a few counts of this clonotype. The CDR3 bases are TGTGCCAGCAGCCCCGGGACAGGGGGTTCCTCCACTGGAAACACCATATATTTT. Translating gives CASSPGTGGSSTGNTIYF. The V call is TRBV5-4, the J call TRBJ1-3; 11 nucleotides align to TRBD1. The trim removed 4 bases at V and 2 bases at J, leaving 11 bases unmatched. The V gene's germline CDR1 is SGHNT and CDR2 YYREEE (reference sequence). The CDR3 has 18 amino acids.

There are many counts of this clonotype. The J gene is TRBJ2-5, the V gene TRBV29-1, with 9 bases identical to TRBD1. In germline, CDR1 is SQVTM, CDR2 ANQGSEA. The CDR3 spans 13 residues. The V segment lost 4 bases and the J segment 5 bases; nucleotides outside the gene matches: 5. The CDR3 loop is CSVAGTGPETQYF. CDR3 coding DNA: TGCAGCGTTGCGGGGACAGGGCCGGAGACCCAGTACTTC.

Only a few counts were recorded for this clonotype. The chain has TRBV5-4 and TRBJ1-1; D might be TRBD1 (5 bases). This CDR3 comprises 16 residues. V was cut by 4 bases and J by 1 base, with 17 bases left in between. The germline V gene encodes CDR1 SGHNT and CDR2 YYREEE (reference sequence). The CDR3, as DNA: TGTGCCAGCAGCCCTCCAATCCAGGGTACGAACACTGAAGCTTTCTTT. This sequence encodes CASSPPIQGTNTEAFF.

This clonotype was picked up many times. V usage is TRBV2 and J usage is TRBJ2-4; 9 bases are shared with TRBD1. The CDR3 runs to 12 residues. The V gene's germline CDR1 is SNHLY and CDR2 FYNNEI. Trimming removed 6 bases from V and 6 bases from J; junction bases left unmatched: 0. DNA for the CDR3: TGTGCCAGCAGGGACAGGGGAAACATTCAGTACTTC. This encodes CASRDRGNIQYF.

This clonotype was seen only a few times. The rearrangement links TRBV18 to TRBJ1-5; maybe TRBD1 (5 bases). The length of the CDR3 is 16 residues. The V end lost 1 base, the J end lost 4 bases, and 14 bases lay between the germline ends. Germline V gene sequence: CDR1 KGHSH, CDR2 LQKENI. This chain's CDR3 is CASSPQGQRQNQPQHF. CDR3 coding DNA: TGTGCCAGCTCACCACAGGGGCAGCGCCAGAATCAGCCCCAGCATTTT.

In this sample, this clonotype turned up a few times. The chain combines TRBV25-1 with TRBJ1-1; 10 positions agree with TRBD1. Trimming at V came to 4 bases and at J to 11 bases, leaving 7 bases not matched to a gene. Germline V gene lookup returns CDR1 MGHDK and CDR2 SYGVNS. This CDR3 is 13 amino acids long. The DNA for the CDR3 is TGTGCCAGCAGTGGTACCGGGACAGGGGTTGCTTTCTTT. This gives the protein CASSGTGTGVAFF.

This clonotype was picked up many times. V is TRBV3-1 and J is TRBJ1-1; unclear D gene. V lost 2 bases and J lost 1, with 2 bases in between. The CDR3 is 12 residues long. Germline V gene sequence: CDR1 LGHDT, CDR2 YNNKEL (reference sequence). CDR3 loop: CASSQSNTEAFF. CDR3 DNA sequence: TGTGCCAGCAGCCAATCGAACACTGAAGCTTTCTTT.

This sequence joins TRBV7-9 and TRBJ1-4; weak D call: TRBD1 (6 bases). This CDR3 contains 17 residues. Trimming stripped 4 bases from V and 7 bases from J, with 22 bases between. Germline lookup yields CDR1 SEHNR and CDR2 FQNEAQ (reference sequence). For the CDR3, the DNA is TGTGCCAGCAGCTCCCCGCAACGTGGGGGCTTGGGTGAAAAACTGTTTTTT. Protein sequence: CASSSPQRGGLGEKLFF.

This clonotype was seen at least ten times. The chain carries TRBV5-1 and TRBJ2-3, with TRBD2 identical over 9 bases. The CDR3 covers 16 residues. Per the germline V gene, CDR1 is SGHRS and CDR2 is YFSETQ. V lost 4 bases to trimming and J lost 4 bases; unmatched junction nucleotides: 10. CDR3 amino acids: CASSRGEAGGPDTQYF. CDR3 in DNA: TGCGCCAGCAGCCGCGGTGAAGCGGGGGGACCAGATACGCAGTATTTT. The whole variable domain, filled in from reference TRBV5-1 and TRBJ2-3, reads KAGVTQTPRYLIKTRGQQVTLSCSPISGHRSVSWYQQTPGQGLQFLFEYFSETQRNKGNFPGRFSGRQFSNSRSEMNVSTLELGDSALYLCASSRGEAGGPDTQYFGPGTRLTVL.

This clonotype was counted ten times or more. CDR3 in amino acids: CASSFGTSGSYNEQFF. CDR3 coding DNA: TGCGCCAGCAGCTTTGGGACTAGCGGGTCCTACAATGAGCAGTTCTTC. The chain links TRBV5-1 to TRBJ2-1; 12 nucleotides align to TRBD2. CDR3 length: 16 amino acids. Germline values: CDR1 SGHRS, CDR2 YFSETQ. The ends lost 2 bases at V and 1 base at J; junction bases unmatched: 1.

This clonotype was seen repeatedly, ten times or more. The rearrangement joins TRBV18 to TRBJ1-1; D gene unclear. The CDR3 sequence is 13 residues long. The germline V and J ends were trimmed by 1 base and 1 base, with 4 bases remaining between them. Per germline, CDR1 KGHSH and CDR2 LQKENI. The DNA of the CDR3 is TGTGCCAGCTCACCACAGTCGAACACTGAAGCTTTCTTT. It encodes CASSPQSNTEAFF. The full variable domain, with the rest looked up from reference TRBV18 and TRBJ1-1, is NAGVMQNPRHLVRRRGQEARLRCSPMKGHSHVYWYRQLPEEGLKFMVYLQKENIIDESGMPKERFSAEFPKEGPSILRIQQVVRGDSAAYFCASSPQSNTEAFFGQGTRLTVV.

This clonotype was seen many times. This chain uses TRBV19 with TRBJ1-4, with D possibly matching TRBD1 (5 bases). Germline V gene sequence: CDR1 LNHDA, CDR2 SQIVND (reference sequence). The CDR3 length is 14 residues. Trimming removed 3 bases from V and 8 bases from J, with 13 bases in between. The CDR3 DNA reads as TGTGCCAGTAGTATGGGGACTGCGCCCGAAAAACTGTTTTTT. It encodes CASSMGTAPEKLFF.

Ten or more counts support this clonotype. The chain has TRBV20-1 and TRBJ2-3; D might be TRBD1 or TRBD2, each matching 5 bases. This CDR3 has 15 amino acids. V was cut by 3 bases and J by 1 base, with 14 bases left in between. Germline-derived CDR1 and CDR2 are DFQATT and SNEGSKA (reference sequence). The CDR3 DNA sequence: TGCAGTGCTAGGTTGGGGGAACGGCGCACAGATACGCAGTATTTT. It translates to CSARLGERRTDTQYF.

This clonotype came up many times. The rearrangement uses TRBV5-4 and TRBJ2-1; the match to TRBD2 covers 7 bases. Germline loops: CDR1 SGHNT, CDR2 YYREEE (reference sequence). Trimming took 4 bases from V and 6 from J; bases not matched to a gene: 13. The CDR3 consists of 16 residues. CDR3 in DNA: TGTGCCAGCAGCCTGGGGGGGGGTTCCCAAATCAATGAGCAGTTCTTC. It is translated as CASSLGGGSQINEQFF.

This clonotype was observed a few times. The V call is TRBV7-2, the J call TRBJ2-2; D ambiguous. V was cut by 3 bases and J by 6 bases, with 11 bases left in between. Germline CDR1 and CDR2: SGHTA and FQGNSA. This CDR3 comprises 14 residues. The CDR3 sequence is CASSFLGGAGELFF. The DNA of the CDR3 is TGTGCCAGCAGCTTCCTAGGTGGGGCCGGGGAGCTGTTTTTT.

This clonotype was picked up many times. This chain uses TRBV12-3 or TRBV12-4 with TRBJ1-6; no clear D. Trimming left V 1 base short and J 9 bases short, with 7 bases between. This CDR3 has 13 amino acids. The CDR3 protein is CASSLGLGSPLHF. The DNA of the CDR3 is TGTGCCAGCAGTTTAGGATTGGGTTCACCCCTCCACTTT.

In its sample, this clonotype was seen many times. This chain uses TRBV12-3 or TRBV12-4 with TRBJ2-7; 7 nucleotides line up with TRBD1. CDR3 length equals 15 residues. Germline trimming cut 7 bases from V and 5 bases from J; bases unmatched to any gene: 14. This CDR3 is CASTQSGGRVHEQYF. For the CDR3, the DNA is TGTGCCAGCACCCAATCAGGGGGAAGAGTCCACGAGCAGTACTTC.

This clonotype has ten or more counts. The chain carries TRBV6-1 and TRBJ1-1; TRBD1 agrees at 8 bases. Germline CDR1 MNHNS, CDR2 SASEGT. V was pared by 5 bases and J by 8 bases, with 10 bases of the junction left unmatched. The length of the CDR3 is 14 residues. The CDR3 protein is CASSLPGQGLEAFF. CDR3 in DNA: TGTGCCAGCAGTCTCCCTGGACAGGGTCTCGAAGCTTTCTTT.

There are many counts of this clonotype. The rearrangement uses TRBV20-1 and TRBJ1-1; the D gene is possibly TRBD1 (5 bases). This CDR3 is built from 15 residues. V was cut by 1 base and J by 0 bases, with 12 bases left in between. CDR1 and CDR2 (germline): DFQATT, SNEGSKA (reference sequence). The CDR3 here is CSARVAGGMNTEAFF. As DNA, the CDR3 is TGCAGTGCTAGAGTCGCCGGGGGGATGAACACTGAAGCTTTCTTT.

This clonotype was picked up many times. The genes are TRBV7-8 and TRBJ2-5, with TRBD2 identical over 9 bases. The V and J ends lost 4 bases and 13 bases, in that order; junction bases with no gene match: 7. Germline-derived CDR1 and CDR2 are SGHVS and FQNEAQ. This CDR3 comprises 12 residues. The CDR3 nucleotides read TGTGCCAGCAGCTCCCAGAAACTAGCGGGGTACTTC. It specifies CASSSQKLAGYF.

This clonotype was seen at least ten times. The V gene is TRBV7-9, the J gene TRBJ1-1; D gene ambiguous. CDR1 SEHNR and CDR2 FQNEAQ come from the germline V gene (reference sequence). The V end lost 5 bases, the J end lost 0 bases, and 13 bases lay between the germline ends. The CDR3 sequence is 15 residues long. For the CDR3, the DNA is TGTGCCAGCAGCCCTGACGCCTCTTTGAACACTGAAGCTTTCTTT. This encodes CASSPDASLNTEAFF.

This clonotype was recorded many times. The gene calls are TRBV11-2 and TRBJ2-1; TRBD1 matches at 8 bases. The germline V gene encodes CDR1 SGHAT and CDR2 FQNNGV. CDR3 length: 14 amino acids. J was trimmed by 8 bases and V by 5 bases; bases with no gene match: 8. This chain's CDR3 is CASSPRTGIYEQFF. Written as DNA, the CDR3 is TGTGCCAGCAGCCCGAGGACAGGGATCTATGAGCAGTTCTTC.

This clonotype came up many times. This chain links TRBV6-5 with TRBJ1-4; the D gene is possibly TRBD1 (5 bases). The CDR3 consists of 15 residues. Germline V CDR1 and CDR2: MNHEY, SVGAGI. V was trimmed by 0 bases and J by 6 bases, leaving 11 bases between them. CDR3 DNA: TGTGCCAGCAGTTACTCGAGAGGGGTCGATGAAAAACTGTTTTTT. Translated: CASSYSRGVDEKLFF.

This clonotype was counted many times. The CDR3 sequence is CASRRSTSDPDTQYF. CDR3 sequence (DNA): TGCGCCAGCAGAAGGAGTACTAGCGATCCAGATACGCAGTATTTT. This chain links TRBV5-1 with TRBJ2-3; 7 bases match TRBD2. Per the germline V gene, CDR1 is SGHRS and CDR2 is YFSETQ. This CDR3 region has 15 residues. J gave up 4 bases and V 5 bases, and 10 bases lay outside the gene matches.

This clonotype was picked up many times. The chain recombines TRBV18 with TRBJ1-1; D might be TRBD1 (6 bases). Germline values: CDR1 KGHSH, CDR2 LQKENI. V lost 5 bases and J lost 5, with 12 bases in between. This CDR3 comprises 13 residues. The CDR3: CASSSQGKTEAFF. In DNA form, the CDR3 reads TGTGCCAGCTCATCACAGGGTAAAACTGAAGCTTTCTTT.

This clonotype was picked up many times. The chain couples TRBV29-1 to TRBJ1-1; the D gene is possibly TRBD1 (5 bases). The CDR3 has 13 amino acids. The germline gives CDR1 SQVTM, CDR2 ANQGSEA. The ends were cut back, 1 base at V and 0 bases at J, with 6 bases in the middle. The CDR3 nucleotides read TGCAGCGTTGAAGGGACATTGAACACTGAAGCTTTCTTT. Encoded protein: CSVEGTLNTEAFF.